One sample yielded the 8 T cell receptor beta chains listed below, sequenced in a study of T cell repertoires in cytomegalovirus infection. MiXCR was run by TCRdb on the reads, yielding one entry per CDR3 protein. In the table there are around 50,000 distinct CDR3 sequences, roughly 20% of which are singletons. These receptors are not linked to any known antigen. Material: CD8+ T cells from cultured PBMCs, obtained from culture after CMV antigen stimulation. The receptors derive from a human donor in good health (CMV status not recorded). Some clones in this sample may be carry-over from other donors' samples.

This clonotype was observed at least ten times. V gene TRBV6-1 combines with J gene TRBJ1-5, with 12 bases matching TRBD1. This CDR3 has 16 amino acids. V trimming: 3 bases; J trimming: 4 bases; junction bases outside the gene matches: 4. The V gene's germline CDR1 is MNHNS and CDR2 SASEGT. Here the CDR3 reads CASSDGTGGVNQPQHF. The CDR3, as DNA: TGTGCCAGCAGTGACGGGACAGGGGGCGTTAATCAGCCCCAGCATTTT.

This clonotype was observed a handful of times. The chain carries TRBV7-2 and TRBJ1-5; the D gene is possibly TRBD1 (6 bases). The CDR3 totals 13 residues. Trimming cost V 5 bases and J 6 bases, with 11 bases left between them. The germline gives CDR1 SGHTA, CDR2 FQGNSA. CDR3 protein: CASSPGQLQPQHF. The CDR3, as DNA: TGTGCCAGCAGCCCTGGACAGCTTCAGCCCCAGCATTTT.

The chain couples TRBV27 to TRBJ1-2; TRBD1 aligns across 11 bases. The junction had 6 bases not matched to a gene; V was cut back by 4 bases and J by 8 bases. The germline V gene encodes CDR1 MNHEY and CDR2 SMNVEV (reference sequence). The CDR3 contains 14 residues. The CDR3 loop is CASSSQGQGEGYTF. CDR3 DNA: TGTGCCAGCAGTTCACAGGGACAGGGGGAAGGCTACACCTTC.

The chain employs TRBV7-8 and TRBJ1-1, with D unresolved. V shed 5 bases and J shed 3 bases, with 16 bases lying between them. Germline loops: CDR1 SGHVS, CDR2 FQNEAQ. The CDR3 runs 15 residues. CDR3: CASSPPGVRDTEAFF. CDR3 in DNA: TGTGCCAGCAGCCCACCTGGGGTTCGGGACACTGAAGCTTTCTTT.

This clonotype has more than one count but fewer than ten. The genes are TRBV7-2 and TRBJ2-3; D not resolved. This CDR3 spans 18 amino acids. CDR1 is SGHTA and CDR2 is FQGNSA in the germline V gene. Trimming removed 3 bases from V and 2 bases from J, with 21 bases in between. CDR3: CASSLPRIVPSNTDTQYF. CDR3 sequence (DNA): TGTGCCAGCAGCTTGCCACGGATTGTCCCATCGAACACAGATACGCAGTATTTT.

The rearrangement links TRBV7-9 to TRBJ2-1; 10 bases are shared with TRBD2. In germline, CDR1 is SEHNR, CDR2 FQNEAQ (reference sequence). This CDR3 comprises 16 residues. V lost 5 bases and J lost 0; bases outside the gene matches: 4. The CDR3 spells CASSRTSGHSYNEQFF. The CDR3 coding sequence is TGTGCCAGCAGCCGGACTAGCGGACACTCCTACAATGAGCAGTTCTTC.

The chain links TRBV7-2 to TRBJ2-7, with TRBD2 identical over 8 bases. Per the germline V gene, CDR1 is SGHTA and CDR2 is FQGNSA. Trimming took 1 base from V and 2 from J; bases not matched to a gene: 1. The CDR3 totals 14 residues. CDR3 coding DNA: TGTGCCAGCAGCTTAGGAGCGGGGGCCTACGAGCAGTACTTC. Its translation: CASSLGAGAYEQYF. The entire variable domain, with the rest obtained from reference TRBV7-2 and TRBJ2-7, is as follows: GAGVSQSPSNKVTEKGKDVELRCDPISGHTALYWYRQSLGQGLEFLIYFQGNSAPDKSGLPSDRFSAERTGGSVSTLTIQRTQQEDSAVYLCASSLGAGAYEQYFGPGTRLTVT.

By proportion, this clonotype is medium-sized. This chain's CDR3 is CASSQTGDSNQPQHF. CDR3 bases: TGTGCCAGCAGCCAAACAGGGGACAGCAATCAGCCCCAGCATTTT. The gene calls are TRBV7-6 and TRBJ1-5; 7 bases match TRBD1. The V segment lost 5 bases and the J segment 1 base; nucleotides outside the gene matches: 5. CDR3 length: 15 residues. Per the germline V gene, CDR1 is SGHVS and CDR2 is FNYEAQ.